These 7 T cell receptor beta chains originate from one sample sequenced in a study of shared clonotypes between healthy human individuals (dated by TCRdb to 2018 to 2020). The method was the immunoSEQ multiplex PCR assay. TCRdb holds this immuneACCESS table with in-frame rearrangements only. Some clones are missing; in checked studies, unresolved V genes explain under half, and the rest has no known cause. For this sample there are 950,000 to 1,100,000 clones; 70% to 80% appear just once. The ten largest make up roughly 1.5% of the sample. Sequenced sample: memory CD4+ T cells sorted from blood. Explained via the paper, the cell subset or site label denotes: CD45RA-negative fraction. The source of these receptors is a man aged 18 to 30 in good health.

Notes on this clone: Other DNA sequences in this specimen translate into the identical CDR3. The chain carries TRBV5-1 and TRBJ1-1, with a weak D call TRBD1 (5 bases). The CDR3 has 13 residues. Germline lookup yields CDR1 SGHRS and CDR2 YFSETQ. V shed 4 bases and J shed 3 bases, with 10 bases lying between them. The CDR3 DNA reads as TGCGCCAGCAGCCCCGGGGGGGACACTGAAGCTTTCTTT. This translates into CASSPGGDTEAFF.

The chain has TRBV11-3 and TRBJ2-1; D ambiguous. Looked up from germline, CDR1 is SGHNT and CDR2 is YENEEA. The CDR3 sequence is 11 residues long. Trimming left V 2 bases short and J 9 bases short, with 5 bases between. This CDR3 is CASSLKGEQFF. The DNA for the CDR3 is TGTGCCAGCAGCTTAAAGGGTGAGCAGTTCTTC.

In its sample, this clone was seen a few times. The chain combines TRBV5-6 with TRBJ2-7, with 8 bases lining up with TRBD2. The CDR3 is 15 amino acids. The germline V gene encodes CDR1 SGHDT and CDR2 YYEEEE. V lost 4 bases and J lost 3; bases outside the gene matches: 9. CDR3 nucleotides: TGTGCCAGCAGCCTAAGGAGCGGGAGTATCTACGAGCAGTACTTC. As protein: CASSLRSGSIYEQYF.

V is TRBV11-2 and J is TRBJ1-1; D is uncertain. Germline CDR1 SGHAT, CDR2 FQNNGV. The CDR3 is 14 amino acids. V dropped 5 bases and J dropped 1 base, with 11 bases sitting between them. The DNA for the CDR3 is TGTGCCAGCAGCCCTCAACCCGCGAACACTGAAGCTTTCTTT. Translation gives CASSPQPANTEAFF.

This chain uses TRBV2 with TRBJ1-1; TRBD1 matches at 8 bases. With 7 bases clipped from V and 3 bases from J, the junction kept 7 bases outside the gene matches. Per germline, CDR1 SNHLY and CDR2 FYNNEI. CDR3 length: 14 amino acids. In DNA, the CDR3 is TGTGCCAGCATCCGGACAGGGCGGGACACTGAAGCTTTCTTT. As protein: CASIRTGRDTEAFF.

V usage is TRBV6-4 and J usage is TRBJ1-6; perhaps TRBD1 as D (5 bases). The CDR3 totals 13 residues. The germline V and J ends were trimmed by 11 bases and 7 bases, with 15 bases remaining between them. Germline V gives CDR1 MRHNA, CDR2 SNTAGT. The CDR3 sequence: CASVGAGNSPLHF. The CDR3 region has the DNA TGTGCCTCCGTCGGGGCGGGCAATTCACCCCTCCACTTT.

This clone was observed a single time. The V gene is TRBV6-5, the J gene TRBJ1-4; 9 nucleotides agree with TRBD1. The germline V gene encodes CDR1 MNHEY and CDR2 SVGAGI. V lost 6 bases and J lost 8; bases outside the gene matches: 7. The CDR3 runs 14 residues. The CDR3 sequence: CASSLTGGREKLFF. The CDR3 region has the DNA TGTGCCAGCAGCCTGACAGGGGGTCGGGAAAAACTGTTTTTT.